Listed below are T cell receptor beta chains from one sample, sequenced in a study of blood T cell repertoires in COVID-19. Sequencing used immunoSEQ multiplex PCR; TCRdb keeps in-frame clones, though not all of them. The sample carries about 250,000 clones, about nine tenths recorded once. Sequencing input: PBMCs or T cells enriched from blood (not recorded which). These receptors were taken from a man aged 35 to 55 who had recovered from COVID-19. The CDR3 runs from the conserved cysteine through the conserved F or W. D genes are given only for firm matches. Clone size appears in some rows only: once, few, many, or a class for an expanded clone.

v_call,d_call,clone_size,j_call,cdr3_nt,cdr3_aa
TRBV4-1,TRBD1,-,TRBJ1-1,TGCGCCAGCAGCCAAAGACCGGTCGACAGGGACCAACACAGAATGAACACTGAAGCTTTCTTT,CASSQRPVDRDQHRMNTEAFF
TRBV14,-,-,TRBJ1-2,TGTGCCAGCAGCCAAGTCAGTGTCTATGGCTACACCTTC,CASSQVSVYGYTF
TRBV2,-,-,TRBJ2-3,TGTGCCAGCAGTGTCGACAGGCCTAGCACAGATACGCAGTATTTT,CASSVDRPSTDTQYF
TRBV7-9,TRBD2,-,TRBJ2-5,TGTGCCAGCAGCTTTAGACCCTTTGGGAGCGGGATAGGAGGGACCCAGTACTTC,CASSFRPFGSGIGGTQYF
TRBV9,-,-,TRBJ1-2,TGTGCCAGCAGCAATACAGCTAACTATGGCTACACCTTC,CASSNTANYGYTF
TRBV10-3,-,once,TRBJ1-1,TGTGCCATCAGTGAGATCGACCGGGACATCACTGAAGCTTTCTTT,CAISEIDRDITEAFF
TRBV4-1,TRBD1,-,TRBJ2-7,TGCGCCAGCAGCCCATACGGGACAGGTGACTCCTACGAGCAGTACTTC,CASSPYGTGDSYEQYF
TRBV5-6,TRBD1,few,TRBJ1-5,TGTGCCAGCAGCTTGGCAGGGGGCAGTCAGCCCCAGCATTTT,CASSLAGGSQPQHF
TRBV5-4,-,-,TRBJ1-4,TGTGCCAGCAGCTCGGAGCCTGCAACTAATGAAAAACTGTTTTTT,CASSSEPATNEKLFF
TRBV19,-,-,TRBJ1-5,TGTGCCAGTAGTATAATGGCAGTTAGCAATCAGCCCCAGCATTTT,CASSIMAVSNQPQHF
TRBV19,-,-,TRBJ2-7,TGTGCCAGTAGTATAGATGGCAGGCCCTCCAACGAGCAGTACTTC,CASSIDGRPSNEQYF
TRBV4-1,-,-,TRBJ2-1,TGCGCCAGCAGCCAGAGACTAGGAAGCTCCTACAATGAGCAGTTCTTC,CASSQRLGSSYNEQFF
TRBV30,-,-,TRBJ1-5,TGTGCCTGGACGGTTGGGACAAAGGCCCAGAGCAATCAGCCCCAGCATTTT,CAWTVGTKAQSNQPQHF
TRBV11-2,-,-,TRBJ2-3,TGTGCCAGCAGCCCCTCCGGACTTAACACAGATACGCAGTATTTT,CASSPSGLNTDTQYF
TRBV5-6,-,-,TRBJ2-7,TGTGCCAGCAGCTTGGGTATACGGGACACTCCCTACGAGCAGTACTTC,CASSLGIRDTPYEQYF
TRBV7-9,-,-,TRBJ2-1,TGTGCCAGCAGCTTAGCGGCAGGGCGCAATGAGCAGTTCTTC,CASSLAAGRNEQFF
TRBV6-5,-,many,TRBJ1-2,TGTGCCAGCAGTTACGCGGGGTTGGGGGGAATCTATGGCTACACCTTC,CASSYAGLGGIYGYTF
TRBV6-5,-,-,TRBJ2-1,TGTGCCAGCAGTACAGGGCCCTACAATGAGCAGTTCTTC,CASSTGPYNEQFF
TRBV14,TRBD2,-,TRBJ2-7,TGTGCCAGCAGCCCCGGGACTAGCGGGACCTACGAGCAGTACTTC,CASSPGTSGTYEQYF
TRBV5-1,TRBD1,-,TRBJ1-3,TGCGCCAGCAGCTTATCCGGGACAGCGACGCTCTCGGAAAACACCATATATTTT,CASSLSGTATLSENTIYF